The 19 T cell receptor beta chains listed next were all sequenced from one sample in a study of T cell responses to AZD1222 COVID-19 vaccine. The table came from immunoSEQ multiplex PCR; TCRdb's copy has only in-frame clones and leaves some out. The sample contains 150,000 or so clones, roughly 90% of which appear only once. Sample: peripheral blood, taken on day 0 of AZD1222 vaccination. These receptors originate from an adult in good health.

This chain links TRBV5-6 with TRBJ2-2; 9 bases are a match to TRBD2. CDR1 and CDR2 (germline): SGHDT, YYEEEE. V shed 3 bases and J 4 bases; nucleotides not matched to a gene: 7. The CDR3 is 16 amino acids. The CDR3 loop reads CASSSVTSGSTGELFF. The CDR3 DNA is TGTGCCAGCAGCTCGGTTACTAGCGGGTCCACCGGGGAGCTGTTTTTT.

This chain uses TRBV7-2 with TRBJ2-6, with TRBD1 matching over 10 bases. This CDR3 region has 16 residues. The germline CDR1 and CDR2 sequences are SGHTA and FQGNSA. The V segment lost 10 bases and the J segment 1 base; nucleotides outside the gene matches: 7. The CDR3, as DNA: TGTGCCATGGGACAGGGGTTAGCTTCTGGGGCCAACGTCCTGACTTTC. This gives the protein CAMGQGLASGANVLTF.

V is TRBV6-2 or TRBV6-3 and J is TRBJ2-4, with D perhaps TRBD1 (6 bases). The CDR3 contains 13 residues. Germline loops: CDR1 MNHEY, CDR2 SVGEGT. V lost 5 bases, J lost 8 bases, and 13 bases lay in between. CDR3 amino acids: CASSRGQIDIQYF. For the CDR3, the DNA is TGTGCCAGCAGTCGAGGACAGATTGACATTCAGTACTTC.

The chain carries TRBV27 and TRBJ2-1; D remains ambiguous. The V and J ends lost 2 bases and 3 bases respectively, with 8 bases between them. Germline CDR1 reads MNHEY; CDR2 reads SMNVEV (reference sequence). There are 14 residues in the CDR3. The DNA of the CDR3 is TGTGCCAGCAGTTTAGGAGAAAACTACAATGAGCAGTTCTTC. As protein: CASSLGENYNEQFF.

CDR3 amino acids: CASSDRQGSGANVLTF. The CDR3 DNA sequence: TGTGCCAGCAGTGACCGGCAGGGCTCTGGGGCCAACGTCCTGACTTTC. The J gene is TRBJ2-6, the V gene TRBV6-4; possible D gene TRBD1, 5 bases. The length of the CDR3 is 16 residues. CDR1 and CDR2 from the germline V gene are MRHNA and SNTAGT. The V gene lost 2 bases and the J gene lost 0 bases, with 8 bases spanning the gap.

The CDR3 region has the DNA TGTGCCAGCAGTTACACGGTGGGTTCCGAGCAGTACTTC. The encoded protein is CASSYTVGSEQYF. The genes are TRBV6-2 or TRBV6-3 and TRBJ2-7; unclear D gene. CDR3 length: 13 amino acids. Germline-derived CDR1 and CDR2 are MNHEY and SVGEGT. Between the trimmed V and J ends, which lost 2 bases and 6 bases, there was a span of 11 bases.

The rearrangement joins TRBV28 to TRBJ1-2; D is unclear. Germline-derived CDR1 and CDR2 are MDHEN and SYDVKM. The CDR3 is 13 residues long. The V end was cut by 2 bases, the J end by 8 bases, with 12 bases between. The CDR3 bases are TGTGCCAGCAGTTTACACTTGGGTGGCGGCTACACCTTC. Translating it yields CASSLHLGGGYTF.

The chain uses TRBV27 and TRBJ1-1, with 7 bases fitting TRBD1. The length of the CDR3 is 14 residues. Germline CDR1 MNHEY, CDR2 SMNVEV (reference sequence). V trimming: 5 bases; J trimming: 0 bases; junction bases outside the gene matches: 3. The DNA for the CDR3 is TGTGCCAGCAGTAGACAGGGAGTGAACACTGAAGCTTTCTTT. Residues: CASSRQGVNTEAFF.

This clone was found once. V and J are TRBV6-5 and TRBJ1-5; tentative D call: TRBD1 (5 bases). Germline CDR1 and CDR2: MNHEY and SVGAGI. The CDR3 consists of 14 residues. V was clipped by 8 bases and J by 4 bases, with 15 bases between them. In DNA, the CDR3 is TGTGCCAGCCGCCTGGGGCTTCGGAATCAGCCCCAGCATTTT. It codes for CASRLGLRNQPQHF.

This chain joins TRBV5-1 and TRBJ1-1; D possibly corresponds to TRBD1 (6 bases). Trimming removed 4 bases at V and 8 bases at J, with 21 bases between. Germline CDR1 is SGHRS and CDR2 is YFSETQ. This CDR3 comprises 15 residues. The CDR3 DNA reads TGCGCCAGCAGCCGCCTGTGGGGGCGCGGGGAAGAAGCTTTCTTT. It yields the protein CASSRLWGRGEEAFF.

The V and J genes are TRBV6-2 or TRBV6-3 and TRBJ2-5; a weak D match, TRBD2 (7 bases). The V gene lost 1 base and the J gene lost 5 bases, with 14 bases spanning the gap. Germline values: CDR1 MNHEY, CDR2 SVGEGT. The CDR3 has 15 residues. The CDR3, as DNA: TGTGCCAGCAGTTACTGGGGGGGCGGGTCCGAGACCCAGTACTTC. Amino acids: CASSYWGGGSETQYF.

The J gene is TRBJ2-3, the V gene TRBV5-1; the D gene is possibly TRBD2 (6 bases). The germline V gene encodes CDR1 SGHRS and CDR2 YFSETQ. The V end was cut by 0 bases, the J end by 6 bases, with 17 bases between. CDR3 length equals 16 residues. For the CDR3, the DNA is TGCGCCAGCAGCTTGGATCCAGGCCTACGGGGGGATACGCAGTATTTT. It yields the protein CASSLDPGLRGDTQYF.

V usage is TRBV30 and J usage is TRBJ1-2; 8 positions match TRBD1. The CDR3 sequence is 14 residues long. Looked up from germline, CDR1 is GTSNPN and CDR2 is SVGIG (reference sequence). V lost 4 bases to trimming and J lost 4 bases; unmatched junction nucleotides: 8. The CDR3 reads CAWTSDRGLYGYTF. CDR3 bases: TGTGCCTGGACTTCAGACAGGGGTCTCTATGGCTACACCTTC.

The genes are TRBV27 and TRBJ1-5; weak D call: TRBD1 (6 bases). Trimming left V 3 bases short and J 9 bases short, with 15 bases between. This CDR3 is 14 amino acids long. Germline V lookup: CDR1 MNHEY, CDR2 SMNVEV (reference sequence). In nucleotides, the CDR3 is TGTGCCAGCAGTTTTACAGGGATTAAGGGGCCCCAGCATTTT. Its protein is CASSFTGIKGPQHF.

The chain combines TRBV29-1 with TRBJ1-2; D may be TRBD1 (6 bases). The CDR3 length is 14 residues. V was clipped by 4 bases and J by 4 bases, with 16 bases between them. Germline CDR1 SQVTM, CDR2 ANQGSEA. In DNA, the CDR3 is TGCAGCGTTGGGGGGCAGGGAACCTTCTATGGCTACACCTTC. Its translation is CSVGGQGTFYGYTF.

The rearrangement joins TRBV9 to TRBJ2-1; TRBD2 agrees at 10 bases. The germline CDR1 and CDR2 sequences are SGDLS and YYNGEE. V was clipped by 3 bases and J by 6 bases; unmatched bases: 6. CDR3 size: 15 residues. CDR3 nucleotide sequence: TGTGCCAGCAGCGCCCAGCGGGAGGGGTTCAATGAGCAGTTCTTC. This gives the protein CASSAQREGFNEQFF.

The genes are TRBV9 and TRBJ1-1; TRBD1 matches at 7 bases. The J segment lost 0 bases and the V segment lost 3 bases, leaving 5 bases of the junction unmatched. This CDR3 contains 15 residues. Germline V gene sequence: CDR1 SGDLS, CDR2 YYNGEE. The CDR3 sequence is CASSAFTGVNTEAFF. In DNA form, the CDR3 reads TGTGCCAGCAGCGCTTTCACAGGGGTGAACACTGAAGCTTTCTTT.

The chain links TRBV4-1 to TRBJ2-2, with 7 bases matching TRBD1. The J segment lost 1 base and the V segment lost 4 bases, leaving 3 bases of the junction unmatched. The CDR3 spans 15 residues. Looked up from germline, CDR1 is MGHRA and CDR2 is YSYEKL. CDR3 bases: TGCGCCAGCAGCCTTACAGGGGTGAACACCGGGGAGCTGTTTTTT. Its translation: CASSLTGVNTGELFF.

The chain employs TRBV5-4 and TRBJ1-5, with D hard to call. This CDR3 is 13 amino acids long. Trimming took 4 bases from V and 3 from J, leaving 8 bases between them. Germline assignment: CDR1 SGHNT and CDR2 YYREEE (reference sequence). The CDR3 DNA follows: TGTGCCAGCAGCCTTGGATACAATCAGCCCCAGCATTTT. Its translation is CASSLGYNQPQHF.